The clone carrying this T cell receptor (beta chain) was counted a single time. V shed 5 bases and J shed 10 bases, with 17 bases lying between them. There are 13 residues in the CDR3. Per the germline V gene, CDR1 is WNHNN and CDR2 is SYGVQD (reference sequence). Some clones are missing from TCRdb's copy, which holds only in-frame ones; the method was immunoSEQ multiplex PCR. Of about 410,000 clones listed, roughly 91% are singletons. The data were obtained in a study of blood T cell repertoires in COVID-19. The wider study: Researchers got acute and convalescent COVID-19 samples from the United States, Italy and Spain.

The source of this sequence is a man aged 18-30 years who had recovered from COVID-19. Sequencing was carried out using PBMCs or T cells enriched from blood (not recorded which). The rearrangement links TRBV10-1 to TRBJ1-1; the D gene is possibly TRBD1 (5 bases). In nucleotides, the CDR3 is TGCGCCAGCAGTCTAAGGGGATCGGAGGGAGCTTTCTTT. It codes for CASSLRGSEGAFF.